Reported below is one TCR beta chain. In the original analysis: How many nucleated cells were present was estimated from reference gene primer amplification. The method was immunoSEQ multiplex PCR; TCRdb's version includes in-frame clones alone and lacks a portion of them. V, J and clone size derive from that table, while D and trimming were established from the DNA sequence. The data contain roughly 120,000 clones, 75% to 85% of them singletons. These data are taken from a study of blood T cell repertoires in COVID-19. Study context: Acute and convalescent COVID-19 specimens originated in the United States, Italy and Spain.

This clonotype was obtained from a woman over 75 with acute or convalescent COVID-19. Sequencing used peripheral blood.

The CDR3 here is CASSRRGVKLFF. CDR3 DNA: TGTGCCAGCAGTCGCCGAGGAGTAAAACTGTTTTTT. The chain employs TRBV28 and TRBJ1-4; D unresolved. The germline gives CDR1 MDHEN, CDR2 SYDVKM. V was shortened by 5 bases and J by 10 bases, with 11 bases between the two germline ends. This CDR3 has 12 amino acids.